The clone carrying this T cell receptor (beta chain) was seen a handful of times. Its target is not known. The authors' processing: Building a distant-metastasis classifier for papillary thyroid cancer drew on CDR3 differences across clinicopathological groups. Using MiXCR, TCRdb reanalyzed the PCR reads. TCRdb, rather than the study authors, made the V and J calls. The sample lists tens of thousands of clones; about 12% were seen once. CDR1 is MNHEY, CDR2 SMNVEV, per germline (reference sequence). V lost 2 bases to trimming and J lost 2 bases, with 10 bases between them. The CDR3 has 14 amino acids. The sample is drawn from a study of metastatic and nonmetastatic thyroid tumors. Overall study context: Repertoires of blood and of tissue (tumor or nodule) from malignant and benign thyroid patients were compared.

Every patient underwent thyroid surgery untreated. Study findings and constraints: Malignant thyroid tumors reportedly exceeded benign nodules significantly in TCR beta diversity, with the difference appearing in blood and tumor.

The receptor was isolated from a male donor with papillary thyroid cancer or a benign thyroid nodule (not recorded which). Some clones in this sample may be carry-over from other donors' samples. This chain joins TRBV27 and TRBJ2-7; no definite D call. Sequencing was performed on blood. CDR3 region: CASSLEGGAYEQYF. CDR3 bases: TGTGCCAGCAGTTTAGAAGGCGGTGCCTACGAGCAGTACTTC.